The 4 T cell receptor beta chains below were found in one sample sequenced in a study of early T cells in non-severe SARS-CoV-2 infection. TCRdb re-called the 5' RACE reads through MiXCR, storing one row per CDR3 protein. The sample comprises 68,000 or so distinct CDR3 sequences, 10% to 15% of which are singletons, and about 4.7% rests with the top ten. Sequenced material: whole blood. The receptors originated from an adult who was a healthcare worker with PCR-confirmed SARS-CoV-2 infection or an uninfected control (not recorded which).

The chain recombines TRBV4-3 with TRBJ1-5; a weak D match, TRBD1 (5 bases). The CDR3 extends over 14 amino acids. The germline V gene has CDR1 LGHNA and CDR2 YSLEER. Trimming shortened V by 1 base and J by 5 bases, and 9 bases separated the two germline ends. CDR3 coding DNA: TGCGCCAGCAGCCAAGGATGGGGGGATCAGCCCCAGCATTTT. It specifies CASSQGWGDQPQHF.

The chain carries TRBV2 and TRBJ2-7, with D maybe TRBD1 (5 bases). V was cut by 4 bases and J by 3 bases, with 10 bases left in between. Germline V lookup: CDR1 SNHLY, CDR2 FYNNEI. The CDR3 runs 13 residues. In DNA form, the CDR3 reads TGTGCCAGCAGTGTGCAGGGTCTCTACGAGCAGTACTTC. Its protein product is CASSVQGLYEQYF.

The sample holds many counts of this clonotype. The chain links TRBV6-2 or TRBV6-3 to TRBJ2-7, with a weak D call TRBD1 (8 bases). From germline, CDR1 is MNHEY and CDR2 SVGEGT. V gave up 8 bases and J gave up 5 bases, with 19 bases separating them. The length of the CDR3 is 14 residues. The chain's CDR3 is CASYRTGRANEQYF. CDR3 bases: TGTGCCAGCTATCGGACAGGGAGGGCCAACGAGCAGTACTTC.

This rearrangement joins TRBV27 to TRBJ2-3; the D gene is possibly TRBD2 (7 bases). Trimming removed 2 bases from V and 3 bases from J, with 9 bases in between. Germline-derived CDR1 and CDR2 are MNHEY and SMNVEV (reference sequence). The CDR3 runs 14 residues. CDR3 sequence (DNA): TGTGCCAGCAGTTTACGGGGGGCGACAGATACGCAGTATTTT. It yields the protein CASSLRGATDTQYF.